This T cell receptor beta chain was identified in a study of blood T cell repertoires in COVID-19. Study background: PBMCs, B-cell-depleted T cells, or T cells were the source of the cDNA or gDNA that made up the material.

The V end was cut by 4 bases, the J end by 3 bases, with 16 bases between. CDR1 and CDR2 from the germline V gene are MNHEY and SVGEGT. The length of the CDR3 is 15 residues. Generated by immunoSEQ multiplex PCR, the TCRdb table keeps only in-frame clones and is missing some. The sample yields some 130,000 clones, less than 90% seen once. The sequence was obtained from a woman aged 45 to 65 who had recovered from COVID-19. The chain employs TRBV6-2 or TRBV6-3 and TRBJ2-7; weak D call: TRBD2 (6 bases). Sequencing used PBMCs or T cells enriched from blood (not recorded which). CDR3 region: CASSSRDFGGYEQYF. As DNA, the CDR3 is TGTGCCAGCAGTTCCCGGGACTTTGGGGGCTACGAGCAGTACTTC.